The 30 T cell receptor beta chains given below trace back to one sample, sequenced in a study of T cell responses to AZD1222 COVID-19 vaccine. The repertoire was sequenced with immunoSEQ multiplex PCR; TCRdb's copy has only in-frame clones and lacks some. The sample lists 130,000 to 150,000 clones, over 75% occurring once. Specimen: peripheral blood, collected on day 0 of AZD1222 vaccination. Receptor source: an adult in good health.

This sequence joins TRBV19 and TRBJ1-3; D ambiguous. Germline CDR1 and CDR2: LNHDA and SQIVND (reference sequence). V dropped 1 base and J dropped 3 bases, with 10 bases sitting between them. The CDR3 runs 15 residues. The CDR3: CASSIVRVGGNTIYF. The CDR3 bases are TGTGCCAGTAGTATAGTTCGGGTCGGTGGAAACACCATATATTTT.

The chain has TRBV6-5 and TRBJ2-7; the D gene is possibly TRBD1 (6 bases). The CDR3 is 15 residues long. The V gene lost 0 bases and the J gene lost 5 bases, with 14 bases spanning the gap. The germline CDR1 and CDR2 sequences are MNHEY and SVGAGI. CDR3: CASSYSDRRYHEQYF. Here the CDR3 DNA reads TGTGCCAGCAGTTACTCTGACAGGAGGTACCACGAGCAGTACTTC.

The chain couples TRBV5-1 to TRBJ2-5, with 8 bases fitting TRBD2. The CDR3 runs 15 residues. The ends lost 4 bases at V and 5 bases at J; junction bases unmatched: 10. The germline V gene encodes CDR1 SGHRS and CDR2 YFSETQ. CDR3 sequence: CASSPASGRGETQYF. In DNA, the CDR3 is TGCGCCAGCAGCCCGGCCAGCGGGAGAGGGGAGACCCAGTACTTC.

The genes are TRBV7-2 and TRBJ2-1; no firm D call. Germline CDR1 reads SGHTA; CDR2 reads FQGNSA. Trimming removed 5 bases at V and 8 bases at J, with 19 bases between. This CDR3 is 15 amino acids long. In DNA, the CDR3 is TGTGCCAGCAGCCCCCCGGGCTTAATAGTCGATGAGCAGTTCTTC. Residues: CASSPPGLIVDEQFF.

The rearrangement links TRBV5-1 to TRBJ2-1; D is ambiguous. V lost 4 bases and J 0 bases, leaving 8 bases between the germline ends. This CDR3 has 14 amino acids. Per the germline V gene, CDR1 is SGHRS and CDR2 is YFSETQ. The CDR3 bases are TGCGCCAGCAGCATTACAGACTCCTACAATGAGCAGTTCTTC. Translating it yields CASSITDSYNEQFF.

V gene TRBV5-4 combines with J gene TRBJ2-6, with 8 bases aligning to TRBD1. The V and J ends lost 4 bases and 0 bases, in that order; junction bases with no gene match: 9. This CDR3 region has 18 residues. The V gene's germline CDR1 is SGHNT and CDR2 YYREEE (reference sequence). As DNA, the CDR3 is TGTGCCAGCAGCCCTCTTGGACAGGGTATCTCTGGGGCCAACGTCCTGACTTTC. Protein: CASSPLGQGISGANVLTF.

The rearrangement uses TRBV19 and TRBJ1-1; 10 nucleotides agree with TRBD1. This CDR3 has 16 residues. Germline CDR1 LNHDA, CDR2 SQIVND (reference sequence). V gave up 5 bases and J gave up 1 base; unmatched junction bases: 7. CDR3 in DNA: TGTGCCAGTAGTTTCCGGGACAGGGGAACGAACACTGAAGCTTTCTTT. This translates into CASSFRDRGTNTEAFF.

This chain links TRBV6-2 or TRBV6-3 with TRBJ1-2; D not certain. There are 16 residues in the CDR3. Trimming removed 0 bases from V and 0 bases from J, with 11 bases in between. CDR1 is MNHEY and CDR2 is SVGEGT in the germline V gene. CDR3 in DNA: TGTGCCAGCAGTTACTCGGAGCAGGCCTCTAACTATGGCTACACCTTC. It encodes CASSYSEQASNYGYTF.

The rearrangement joins TRBV9 to TRBJ1-1; 8 bases agree with TRBD1. The CDR3 consists of 14 residues. V lost 0 bases to trimming and J lost 4 bases; unmatched junction nucleotides: 2. CDR1 is SGDLS and CDR2 is YYNGEE in the germline V gene. CDR3 coding DNA: TGTGCCAGCAGCGTAGGACAGGGGAGCACTGAAGCTTTCTTT. Amino acids: CASSVGQGSTEAFF.

The rearrangement joins TRBV21-1 to TRBJ1-5; the DNA was not compared with TRBD1, the D call given in the table. TRBV21-1 is marked as a pseudogene. CDR3 size: 16 residues. The CDR3 DNA follows: TGTGCCATCACAACCCCTCGGGACAGGAGCAATCAGCCCCAGCATTTT. This translates into CAITTPRDRSNQPQHF.

V usage is TRBV4-3 and J usage is TRBJ2-3, with D uncertain. V gave up 0 bases and J gave up 6 bases, with 13 bases separating them. The germline V gene has CDR1 LGHNA and CDR2 YSLEER. The CDR3 has 15 amino acids. CDR3 sequence (DNA): TGCGCCAGCAGCCAAGATTCCTCGGCCGGGGATACGCAGTATTTT. Translation gives CASSQDSSAGDTQYF.

The chain couples TRBV19 to TRBJ2-2, with 10 nucleotides matching TRBD2. Unmatched junction bases numbered 4, after V lost 4 bases and J lost 2 bases. CDR3 size: 16 residues. CDR1 and CDR2 (germline): LNHDA, SQIVND (reference sequence). DNA for the CDR3: TGTGCCAGTAGTAAAGGACTAGCGGCAAACACCGGGGAGCTGTTTTTT. Translating it yields CASSKGLAANTGELFF.

This chain uses TRBV7-3 with TRBJ1-1, with D perhaps matching TRBD1 (6 bases). CDR1 and CDR2 from the germline V gene are SGHTA and FQGTGA. The CDR3 loop spans 14 amino acids. The V end was cut by 8 bases, the J end by 2 bases, with 15 bases between. CDR3 in DNA: TGTGCCAGCCGACAGGAACCGGCAAACACTGAAGCTTTCTTT. Encoded protein: CASRQEPANTEAFF. The whole variable domain, remainder taken from reference TRBV7-3 and TRBJ1-1, is GAGVSQTPSNKVTEKGKYVELRCDPISGHTALYWYRQSLGQGPEFLIYFQGTGAADDSGLPNDRFFAVRPEGSVSTLKIQRTERGDSAVYLCASRQEPANTEAFFGQGTRLTVV.

Points on this clone: Other nucleotide sequences in the sample specify the same CDR3. V usage is TRBV9 and J usage is TRBJ1-2, with D possibly TRBD1 on 6 matching bases. The V end lost 0 bases, the J end lost 2 bases, and 8 bases lay between the germline ends. The CDR3 covers 14 residues. Germline lookup yields CDR1 SGDLS and CDR2 YYNGEE. CDR3 in amino acids: CASSVGQGNYGYTF. DNA for the CDR3: TGTGCCAGCAGCGTAGGTCAGGGGAACTATGGCTACACCTTC.

This chain links TRBV5-4 with TRBJ2-2, with 14 bases matching TRBD2. V shed 4 bases, J shed 1 base, and the junction held 3 bases outside the gene matches. The CDR3 spans 17 residues. Germline CDR1 and CDR2: SGHNT and YYREEE (reference sequence). The CDR3 bases are TGTGCCAGCAGCAGGGGACTAGCGGGGGAGAACACCGGGGAGCTGTTTTTT. Its protein is CASSRGLAGENTGELFF.

The chain has TRBV6-5 and TRBJ1-5, with TRBD1 as a possible D gene (6 bases). Trimming pared 4 bases from V and 2 bases from J, leaving 12 bases between. This CDR3 is built from 15 residues. The germline CDR1 and CDR2 sequences are MNHEY and SVGAGI. CDR3 nucleotide sequence: TGTGCCAGCAGTTCCACAGGGTTTGGCAATCAGCCCCAGCATTTT. Protein sequence: CASSSTGFGNQPQHF.

The rearrangement uses TRBV9 and TRBJ2-3; maybe TRBD1 (7 bases). Germline loops: CDR1 SGDLS, CDR2 YYNGEE. This CDR3 has 12 residues. V was pared by 1 base and J by 9 bases, with 9 bases between. This CDR3 is CASSVQGGTQYF. The CDR3 region has the DNA TGTGCCAGCAGCGTACAGGGGGGAACGCAGTATTTT.

The chain uses TRBV4-2 and TRBJ2-5, with D perhaps TRBD2 (6 bases). The germline V and J ends were trimmed by 0 bases and 2 bases, with 16 bases remaining between them. Per germline, CDR1 LGHNA and CDR2 YNFKEQ. This CDR3 is 17 amino acids long. The CDR3 region is CASSQDAVVGGQETQYF. As DNA, the CDR3 is TGTGCCAGCAGCCAAGATGCCGTGGTCGGAGGGCAAGAGACCCAGTACTTC.

The genes are TRBV18 and TRBJ1-3; D is ambiguous. The CDR3 runs to 14 residues. The V and J ends lost 7 bases and 0 bases respectively, with 10 bases between them. CDR1 KGHSH and CDR2 LQKENI come from the germline V gene. CDR3 in amino acids: CASLPRSSGNTIYF. The CDR3 DNA follows: TGTGCCAGCTTACCCAGGAGCTCTGGAAACACCATATATTTT.

CDR3 in DNA: TGTGCCAGCAGTGCCTACGGACAGGGGTCCTACAATGAGCAGTTCTTC. This codes for CASSAYGQGSYNEQFF. The rearrangement links TRBV6-4 to TRBJ2-1, with 9 positions matching TRBD1. The CDR3 has 16 residues. Trimming removed 4 bases from V and 1 base from J; junction bases left unmatched: 5. Germline CDR1 is MRHNA and CDR2 is SNTAGT.

This chain joins TRBV2 and TRBJ1-3; D may be TRBD1 (5 bases). The CDR3 has 16 amino acids. Germline loops: CDR1 SNHLY, CDR2 FYNNEI. Trimming took off 3 bases at V and 3 bases at J, with 15 bases between the two ends. The CDR3 sequence is CASSDLSGLGGNTIYF. The CDR3 region has the DNA TGTGCCAGCAGTGATCTTTCAGGGCTCGGTGGAAACACCATATATTTT.

This chain links TRBV19 with TRBJ2-3; D tentatively fits TRBD1 or TRBD2 (5 bases each). Deletions cut 8 bases from V and 4 bases from J, with 19 bases between. Germline CDR1 and CDR2: LNHDA and SQIVND (reference sequence). The CDR3 runs 15 residues. The CDR3 DNA reads TGTGCCAGTCAGACGGGACGGCCACTTCCAGATACGCAGTATTTT. Its protein is CASQTGRPLPDTQYF. The whole variable domain, filled in from reference TRBV19 and TRBJ2-3, reads DGGITQSPKYLFRKEGQNVTLSCEQNLNHDAMYWYRQDPGQGLRLIYYSQIVNDFQKGDIAEGYSVSREKKESFPLTVTSAQKNPTAFYLCASQTGRPLPDTQYFGPGTRLTVL.

The chain couples TRBV5-1 to TRBJ2-5, with D unresolved. Trimming stripped 0 bases from V and 5 bases from J, with 17 bases between. The CDR3 runs 16 residues. CDR1 and CDR2 from the germline V gene are SGHRS and YFSETQ. The CDR3 loop reads CASSLGSTPKWETQYF. The DNA of the CDR3 is TGCGCCAGCAGCTTGGGGTCAACGCCCAAATGGGAGACCCAGTACTTC.

This clone showed up just once. The V call is TRBV4-1, the J call TRBJ2-1; 8 bases match TRBD2. The CDR3 runs 15 residues. Germline V gives CDR1 MGHRA, CDR2 YSYEKL. Germline trimming cut 1 base from V and 3 bases from J; bases unmatched to any gene: 2. The CDR3 region has the DNA TGCGCCAGCAGCCAAGCGGGGGGGGACTACAATGAGCAGTTCTTC. Translated: CASSQAGGDYNEQFF.

The chain recombines TRBV18 with TRBJ2-1, with D possibly TRBD2 on 5 matching bases. The germline V gene encodes CDR1 KGHSH and CDR2 LQKENI. V was clipped by 0 bases and J by 9 bases, with 15 bases between them. The CDR3 has 15 residues. CDR3 in DNA: TGTGCCAGCTCACCACCGGAAGAGGGAGATGGTGAGCAGTTCTTC. Its translation is CASSPPEEGDGEQFF.

V is TRBV6-5 and J is TRBJ1-1; TRBD1 is a possible D gene (6 bases). Trimming took off 7 bases at V and 4 bases at J, with 13 bases between the two ends. CDR1 and CDR2 from the germline V gene are MNHEY and SVGAGI. The CDR3 length is 13 residues. CDR3 protein: CASNGGAVTEAFF. CDR3 sequence (DNA): TGTGCCAGCAACGGGGGGGCGGTCACTGAAGCTTTCTTT.

The chain recombines TRBV29-1 with TRBJ2-4; the D is unclear. The germline gives CDR1 SQVTM, CDR2 ANQGSEA. Trimming stripped 7 bases from V and 0 bases from J, with 10 bases between. The CDR3 is made up of 13 amino acids. In DNA, the CDR3 is TGCAGCGCCTCCCAGCTAGCCAAAAACATTCAGTACTTC. It translates to CSASQLAKNIQYF. The full variable domain, with the rest looked up from reference TRBV29-1 and TRBJ2-4, is SAVISQKPSRDICQRGTSLTIQCQVDSQVTMMFWYRQQPGQSLTLIATANQGSEATYESGFVIDKFPISRPNLTFSTLTVSNMSPEDSSIYLCSASQLAKNIQYFGAGTRLSVL.

The genes are TRBV6-1 and TRBJ2-7, with TRBD1 as a possible D gene (6 bases). V was cut by 4 bases and J by 6 bases, with 25 bases left in between. This CDR3 is 17 amino acids long. Germline lookup yields CDR1 MNHNS and CDR2 SASEGT. The CDR3 reads CASSGLGKGTQAREQYF. In nucleotides, the CDR3 is TGTGCCAGCAGTGGGCTGGGTAAAGGGACACAAGCGCGCGAGCAGTACTTC.

The gene calls are TRBV7-2 and TRBJ1-6; the D is unclear. Germline CDR1 reads SGHTA; CDR2 reads FQGNSA. The length of the CDR3 is 15 residues. Deletions cut 1 base from V and 9 bases from J, with 13 bases between. The DNA of the CDR3 is TGTGCCAGCAGCTTAGAGCCCGGCGATGCTTCACCCCTCCACTTT. The encoded protein is CASSLEPGDASPLHF.

The chain is built from TRBV7-8 and TRBJ2-1; 14 bases match TRBD2. Germline CDR1 SGHVS, CDR2 FQNEAQ. V dropped 5 bases and J dropped 7; count of bases not matched to a gene: 13. This CDR3 comprises 18 residues. As DNA, the CDR3 is TGTGCCAGCAGCCTCCGACTAGCGGGGGGGTCCCCCGGAAATGAGCAGTTCTTC. This translates into CASSLRLAGGSPGNEQFF. Drawing the rest from reference TRBV7-8 and TRBJ2-1, the complete variable domain is GAGVSQSPRYKVAKRGQDVALRCDPISGHVSLFWYQQALGQGPEFLTYFQNEAQLDKSGLPSDRFFAERPEGSVSTLKIQRTQQEDSAVYLCASSLRLAGGSPGNEQFFGPGTRLTVL.